The present TCR beta chain was sequenced within a study of control samples from healthy donors and cancer patients. V lost 4 bases and J lost 6, with 16 bases in between. CDR1 and CDR2 (germline): SGHRS, YFSETQ. This CDR3 region has 14 residues. Only in-frame clones appear in the TCRdb table, and some are missing; sequencing was by immunoSEQ multiplex PCR. The sample records approximately 69,000 clones, 89% being singletons. The clonotype originates from a man in his fifties or sixties with colorectal cancer. The chain employs TRBV5-1 and TRBJ2-5, with D tentatively TRBD1 or TRBD2 (5 bases each). Sequenced input: PBMCs. CDR3 loop: CASSLGTAMQTQYF. For the CDR3, the DNA is TGCGCCAGCAGCCTAGGGACGGCTATGCAGACCCAGTACTTC.